This TCR beta chain is drawn from a study of blood T cells in healthy people across ages. It was around 10 milliliters of peripheral blood that were drawn from each donor. Study outcomes and limitations: Roughly linear age-related decline in beta diversity appeared, significant by age around 40.

This clonotype turned up a few times. The antigen is undetermined. With a J-beta primer mix and a sample-barcoded 5' primer, a second PCR ran roughly 6 to 11 cycles. TCRdb reanalysed the 5' RACE reads using MiXCR and keeps one entry per CDR3 protein. The sample consists of around 780,000 distinct CDR3 sequences, around 24% of them appearing once. The germline V gene has CDR1 SGHRS and CDR2 YFSETQ. The CDR3 totals 14 residues. J gave up 2 bases and V 4 bases, and 3 bases lay outside the gene matches. This sample also belongs to another study, concerning T cells of mothers and their children. That study adds: Extraction yielded RNA that went, in full, into cDNA synthesis at around 1.6 ug per 15 ul. No T cell clones of persistent microchimeric origin were detected.

Sequenced sample: blood. The clonotype comes from a boy younger than 18 in good health. The V gene is TRBV5-1, the J gene TRBJ1-5, with TRBD1 matching over 7 bases. CDR3 loop: CASSKGTGNQPQHF. CDR3 sequence (DNA): TGCGCCAGCAGCAAAGGGACAGGCAATCAGCCCCAGCATTTT.